The 12 T cell receptor beta chains below all came from one sample that was sequenced in a study of identical twins. TCRdb reprocessed the 5' RACE reads with MiXCR, giving one entry per CDR3 protein. Of 750,000 to 950,000 distinct CDR3 sequences listed, more than 9% are singletons. These same data were also listed under a study on yellow fever vaccine responses in identical twins.

The sample was PBMCs. The receptors come from a woman aged 18 to 35 in good health.

V is TRBV28 and J is TRBJ2-5; the D gene is possibly TRBD2 (6 bases). Germline V lookup: CDR1 MDHEN, CDR2 SYDVKM. CDR3 size: 16 residues. V was trimmed by 5 bases and J by 0 bases, leaving 16 bases between them. The CDR3 DNA reads as TGTGCCAGCAGTCACCGTCATTCTAGCGACCAAGAGACCCAGTACTTC. Its protein is CASSHRHSSDQETQYF.

This chain connects TRBV4-2 to TRBJ1-5, with D possibly TRBD1 on 6 matching bases. CDR3 length equals 15 residues. Looked up from germline, CDR1 is LGHNA and CDR2 is YNFKEQ. Trimming took 0 bases from V and 6 from J, leaving 12 bases between them. The CDR3 DNA is TGTGCCAGCAGCCAAGATTCAGGGGTCGGTCAGCCCCAGCATTTT. It encodes CASSQDSGVGQPQHF.

The rearrangement links TRBV5-1 to TRBJ1-2; 9 positions agree with TRBD1. Germline V gene sequence: CDR1 SGHRS, CDR2 YFSETQ. The ends lost 0 bases at V and 7 bases at J; junction bases unmatched: 4. The CDR3 runs to 14 residues. For the CDR3, the DNA is TGCGCCAGCAGCTTGGATGGGACAGGGCTTGGCTACACCTTC. This codes for CASSLDGTGLGYTF.

This clonotype was counted a few times. The CDR3 DNA reads TGTGCCAGCAGTTACTCGATGGTAGCGGGTGTTCTCTACAATGAGCAGTTCTTC. Residues: CASSYSMVAGVLYNEQFF. The chain carries TRBV6-5 and TRBJ2-1; 7 positions agree with TRBD2. The CDR3 is 18 amino acids. V trimming: 0 bases; J trimming: 3 bases; junction bases outside the gene matches: 11. In germline, CDR1 is MNHEY, CDR2 SVGAGI.

In this sample, this clonotype turned up many times. CDR3 in DNA: TGCAGCGTTGAAGGTAGCTACGAGCAGTACTTC. Protein: CSVEGSYEQYF. V usage is TRBV29-1 and J usage is TRBJ2-7; D remains unclear. The germline V gene encodes CDR1 SQVTM and CDR2 ANQGSEA. V lost 1 base, J lost 3 bases, and 4 bases lay in between. CDR3 size: 11 residues.

The chain couples TRBV7-8 to TRBJ2-7; 9 bases fit TRBD2. Germline CDR1 reads SGHVS; CDR2 reads FQNEAQ. CDR3 length: 16 residues. V shed 3 bases, J shed 7 bases, and the junction held 13 bases outside the gene matches. The CDR3 protein is CASSFPGTSSPGEQYF. The CDR3 DNA is TGTGCCAGCAGCTTTCCCGGGACTAGCTCCCCAGGGGAGCAGTACTTC.

This clonotype was recorded only once. The CDR3 DNA reads TGTGCCAGCAGTGAACGGCTAGCAGCTCCTTACAATGAGCAGTTCTTC. Its translation: CASSERLAAPYNEQFF. V and J are TRBV2 and TRBJ2-1, with a weak D call TRBD2 (5 bases). The CDR3 covers 16 residues. Trimming cost V 2 bases and J 4 bases, with 15 bases left between them. Germline CDR1 is SNHLY and CDR2 is FYNNEI.

This clonotype was seen a handful of times. V and J are TRBV20-1 and TRBJ2-3; perhaps D is TRBD1 or TRBD2 (5 bases each). V was cut by 2 bases and J by 2 bases, with 17 bases left in between. The CDR3 loop spans 16 amino acids. CDR1 DFQATT and CDR2 SNEGSKA come from the germline V gene (reference sequence). CDR3: CSARTWDHWPTDTQYF. CDR3 coding DNA: TGCAGTGCTAGAACCTGGGACCATTGGCCCACAGATACGCAGTATTTT.

V and J are TRBV20-1 and TRBJ2-5; D could derive from TRBD1 or TRBD2 (5 bases each). V shed 6 bases and J shed 0 bases, with 11 bases lying between them. The CDR3 sequence is 13 residues long. The germline CDR1 and CDR2 sequences are DFQATT and SNEGSKA (reference sequence). The DNA of the CDR3 is TGCAGTGCCCAGCGGACACACCAAGAGACCCAGTACTTC. It specifies CSAQRTHQETQYF.

The table lists this clonotype with many counts. V is TRBV6-2 or TRBV6-3 and J is TRBJ2-1, with a weak D call TRBD2 (6 bases). CDR1 MNHEY and CDR2 SVGEGT come from the germline V gene. This CDR3 spans 15 amino acids. Trimming removed 3 bases at V and 7 bases at J, with 16 bases between. The CDR3 sequence is CASSYPSGGANEQFF. The CDR3 DNA is TGTGCCAGCAGTTATCCCTCCGGGGGAGCAAATGAGCAGTTCTTC.

This clonotype was found a few times. The rearrangement joins TRBV9 to TRBJ2-5, with D unresolved. Germline V gives CDR1 SGDLS, CDR2 YYNGEE. Deletions cut 3 bases from V and 1 base from J, with 10 bases between. This CDR3 contains 14 residues. The CDR3 nucleotides are TGTGCCAGCAGCGAATCCCCAATCCAAGAGACCCAGTACTTC. Protein product: CASSESPIQETQYF.

The sample holds a few counts of this clonotype. V usage is TRBV5-1 and J usage is TRBJ2-7; no clear D. Trimming cost V 4 bases and J 1 base, with 12 bases left between them. The CDR3 sequence is 14 residues long. Germline values: CDR1 SGHRS, CDR2 YFSETQ. DNA for the CDR3: TGCGCCAGCAGCAGCCAGCCCGGTTCCTACGAGCAGTACTTC. It encodes CASSSQPGSYEQYF.